This is a list of T cell receptor beta chains from one sample in a study of cytomegalovirus exposure and HLA in healthy donors. Sequenced by immunoSEQ multiplex PCR; TCRdb stores in-frame clones only, minus some. This repertoire shows around 67,000 clones, 75% found once; its top ten account for 7% to 9.5%. Sequencing input: PBMCs. These receptors came from a woman aged 30 to 39 in good health and CMV-seropositive. Each CDR3 is given with its conserved first and last residue. The D gene is left open where the match is weak. Size is omitted from some rows. Given values are once, few, many or a class for expanded clones.

.	TRBV29-1	TRBD1	TRBJ2-7	TGCAGCGTTGTCAGTCGGGACAGGGGGGAGGCCGGTATATCCTACGAGCAGTACTTC	CSVVSRDRGEAGISYEQYF
.	TRBV6-5	.	TRBJ2-5	TGTGCCAGCAGGCCCTCGGGGCAAGAGACCCAGTACTTC	CASRPSGQETQYF
.	TRBV28	TRBD2	TRBJ2-7	TGTGCCAGCAGTTTTGGATCCGGGAGGCCTTACGAGCAGTACTTC	CASSFGSGRPYEQYF
.	TRBV30	.	TRBJ2-1	TGTGCCTGGAGTGTAAGGGCGGGGCCTTACAATGAGCAGTTCTTC	CAWSVRAGPYNEQFF
.	TRBV4-1	.	TRBJ2-5	TGCGCCAGCAGCCAAGATCTACGGGGCCAAGAGACCCAGTACTTC	CASSQDLRGQETQYF
.	TRBV19	.	TRBJ1-5	TGTGCCAGTAGGTCGGGGGGGATAAGCAATCAGCCCCAGCATTTT	CASRSGGISNQPQHF
.	TRBV4-2	TRBD2	TRBJ2-7	TGTGCCAGCAGCCAAGATGCTAGCGGGAGGGACTACGAGCAGTACTTC	CASSQDASGRDYEQYF
.	TRBV5-1	TRBD2	TRBJ2-2	TGCGCCAGCAGCTCCTGGGGACTAGCGGGAGTAAACGGGGAGCTGTTTTTT	CASSSWGLAGVNGELFF
.	TRBV7-9	TRBD2	TRBJ2-2	TGTGCCAGCAGCTTAACTAGCGGGAGGAACACCGGGGAGCTGTTTTTT	CASSLTSGRNTGELFF
medium-sized	TRBV6-1	.	TRBJ2-7	TGTGCCAGCAGTGTGTCAGGGGTATCCGAGCAGTACTTC	CASSVSGVSEQYF
.	TRBV9	.	TRBJ2-3	TGTGCCAGCAGCTTAAACACAGATACGCAGTATTTT	CASSLNTDTQYF
few	TRBV7-6	.	TRBJ1-6	TGTGCCAGCAGCTTACAGGGTAGTTATTCACCCCTCCACTTT	CASSLQGSYSPLHF
.	TRBV7-8	TRBD1	TRBJ1-2	TGTGCCAGCAGCTTAGAGGGGACAGCTAACTATGGCTACACCTTC	CASSLEGTANYGYTF
.	TRBV5-1	.	TRBJ2-7	TGCGCCAGCAGCTTCGGGGTCGGCGCCTACGAGCAGTACTTC	CASSFGVGAYEQYF
once	TRBV5-4	TRBD2	TRBJ2-3	TGTGCCAGCAGCTTGTCGACTAGCGGGAGGAACACAGATACGCAGTATTTT	CASSLSTSGRNTDTQYF
.	TRBV15	TRBD2	TRBJ2-1	TGTGCCACCAGCAGAGATGGGAGTAGCGGGATTGAGCAGTTCTTC	CATSRDGSSGIEQFF
few	TRBV2	TRBD2	TRBJ2-7	TGTGCCAGCAGTGAAGGAGGGCTAGCGGGAGGCCGGAAAGACGAGCAGTACTTC	CASSEGGLAGGRKDEQYF
few	TRBV4-2	.	TRBJ2-1	TGTGCCAGCAGCGGTTTTGGGCGAGTCCACAATGAGCAGTTCTTC	CASSGFGRVHNEQFF
.	TRBV11-2	.	TRBJ1-1	TGTGCCAGCAGCTCCGATCCCCTACAGAAAGCTTTCTTT	CASSSDPLQKAFF
once	TRBV6-1	.	TRBJ1-5	TGTGCCAGCGGGCGGGAGGGCAATCAGCCCCAGCATTTT	CASGREGNQPQHF
.	TRBV18	.	TRBJ2-3	TGTGCCAGCTCACTTCTAGCGCCAGATACGCAGTATTTT	CASSLLAPDTQYF
.	TRBV9	.	TRBJ2-5	TGTGCCAGCAGCGTAGCTACAGTAGCGGCCCAAGAGACCCAGTACTTC	CASSVATVAAQETQYF
few	TRBV5-1	.	TRBJ1-4	TGCGCCAGCAGAACGGGATCGGGAGTAGGCGAAAAACTGTTTTTT	CASRTGSGVGEKLFF
.	TRBV13	.	TRBJ2-7	TGTGCCAGCAGCTTAGTGACAGTCAACGAGCAGTACTTC	CASSLVTVNEQYF
.	TRBV6-1	TRBD1	TRBJ1-6	TGTGCCAGCAGTGGGACCGGGACAGTCGAGGGGGCCCTCCACTTT	CASSGTGTVEGALHF
.	TRBV19	TRBD2	TRBJ2-5	TGTGCCAGTAGTATATTGGGGAGCGGGAGGACCCAGTACTTC	CASSILGSGRTQYF
.	TRBV19	TRBD1	TRBJ1-2	TGTGCCAGCCGGGACAGGGGGCTTTATGGCTACACCTTC	CASRDRGLYGYTF
.	TRBV6-5	TRBD1	TRBJ2-5	TGTGCCAGCAGTTACTCGACAGGGGAAGAGACCCAGTACTTC	CASSYSTGEETQYF
.	TRBV28	.	TRBJ1-2	TGTGCCAGCAGTTCCTCGGGGTTGGTATATGGCTACACCTTC	CASSSSGLVYGYTF
.	TRBV6-5	.	TRBJ1-1	TGTGCCAGCAGTCCGGGGTGGAGGAACACTGAAGCTTTCTTT	CASSPGWRNTEAFF
.	TRBV7-9	.	TRBJ1-1	TGTGCCAGCAGCTTAGCGCCTACAGGGAACACTGAAGCTTTCTTT	CASSLAPTGNTEAFF
.	TRBV5-1	TRBD2	TRBJ2-1	TGCGCCAGCAGCTTGGTTGTAGCGGGAACTAATGAGCAGTTCTTC	CASSLVVAGTNEQFF
.	TRBV29-1	.	TRBJ1-3	TGCAGCGTCTCCTCTGGAAACACCATATATTTT	CSVSSGNTIYF
.	TRBV15	TRBD2	TRBJ2-1	TGTGCCACCAGCAGGACCCCAGCGGGAGAGGGTGAGCAGTTCTTC	CATSRTPAGEGEQFF
.	TRBV5-4	TRBD2	TRBJ2-5	TGTGCCAGCAGCCCTTGGGCGGGAGCCTCGGAGACCCAGTACTTC	CASSPWAGASETQYF
.	TRBV9	.	TRBJ2-2	TGTGCCAGCAGCGTATCCCCGGGTTTGCTCTCCGGGGAGCTGTTTTTT	CASSVSPGLLSGELFF
.	TRBV27	TRBD2	TRBJ2-7	TGTGCCAGCAGTCCTACGACTCCGGGACTAGCGGGGTACGAGCAGTACTTC	CASSPTTPGLAGYEQYF
.	TRBV5-6	TRBD1	TRBJ1-1	TGTGCCAGCAGCTTGTCGCCAGGGGGGACTGAAGCTTTCTTT	CASSLSPGGTEAFF
once	TRBV15	TRBD1	TRBJ2-5	TGTGCCACCAGCGTATGGGACAGGGAGGAAGAGACCCAGTACTTC	CATSVWDREEETQYF
.	TRBV10-3	.	TRBJ2-5	TGTGCCATCAGTGAGAGGGGGCAAGAGACCCAGTACTTC	CAISERGQETQYF
.	TRBV4-1	.	TRBJ2-5	TGCGCCAGCAGCCATCTACCTAGGAGTATGAAAGAGACCCAGTACTTC	CASSHLPRSMKETQYF
.	TRBV10-3	TRBD2	TRBJ2-2	TGTGCCATCAGTCCTAGCGGGAGTACCACCGGGGAGCTGTTTTTT	CAISPSGSTTGELFF
.	TRBV2	TRBD2	TRBJ2-1	TGTGCCAGCAGGGCAGGACTAGCGGGATACAATGAGCAGTTCTTC	CASRAGLAGYNEQFF
.	TRBV5-1	.	TRBJ2-2	TGCGCCAGCAGCTTACTAGCGAACACCGGGGAGCTGTTTTTT	CASSLLANTGELFF
.	TRBV19	TRBD1	TRBJ2-1	TGTGCCAGTAGTCCACCCGGGACAGCCTACAATGAGCAGTTCTTC	CASSPPGTAYNEQFF
.	TRBV14	.	TRBJ2-5	TGTGCCAGCAGCCAAGATGGGGCCAGTGGGAGTAGCGGCAGACAAGAGACCCAGTACTTC	CASSQDGASGSSGRQETQYF
.	TRBV7-6	TRBD2	TRBJ2-1	TGTGCCAGCAGCTTAATGGAGGCTAGCGGGAGGTTCAATGAGCAGTTCTTC	CASSLMEASGRFNEQFF
once	TRBV19	TRBD2	TRBJ2-3	TGTGCCAGTAGTCTAGCGGGAGGGCCCACAGATACGCAGTATTTT	CASSLAGGPTDTQYF
few	TRBV5-6	.	TRBJ2-7	TGTGCCAGCAGCGTACCCGGGACTCTCTACGAGCAGTACTTC	CASSVPGTLYEQYF
.	TRBV7-2	TRBD1	TRBJ1-2	TGTGCCAGCAGCCGCGGACAGGGGGCGTATTATGGCTACACCTTC	CASSRGQGAYYGYTF
once	TRBV25-1	.	TRBJ2-6	TGTGCCAGCAGTATAGACTCTGGGGCCAACGTCCTGACTTTC	CASSIDSGANVLTF
.	TRBV7-9	.	TRBJ2-2	TGTGCCAGCAGCTTATCAGGGGGGAAAGCCGGGGAGCTGTTTTTT	CASSLSGGKAGELFF
.	TRBV19	.	TRBJ1-1	TGTGCCAGTAGTATACGGCGGGTGGGCACTGAAGCTTTCTTT	CASSIRRVGTEAFF
.	TRBV4-3	TRBD2	TRBJ2-1	TGCGCCAGCAGCCAAGAGTCGGGAGGCATCGCAGGCAGTGAGCAGTTCTTC	CASSQESGGIAGSEQFF
.	TRBV7-9	TRBD1	TRBJ1-2	TGTGCCAGCAGGTCATCCGGGACAGTGTATGGCTACACCTTC	CASRSSGTVYGYTF
.	TRBV2	TRBD1	TRBJ2-3	TGTGCCAGCAATGATCGGACAGGGTTCGCAGATACGCAGTATTTT	CASNDRTGFADTQYF